This TCR beta chain was observed in a study of technical replicates of blood from several donors. The CDR3 consists of 15 residues. V gave up 2 bases and J gave up 2 bases; unmatched junction bases: 5. Germline V gene lookup returns CDR1 KGHSH and CDR2 LQKENI. The protocol was immunoSEQ multiplex PCR, while the TCRdb copy is restricted to in-frame clones and leaves out a portion. The table includes around 54,000 clones, roughly 95% detected once. The sequencing sample was made of T cells isolated from PBMCs. The J gene is TRBJ1-1, the V gene TRBV18, with TRBD1 matching over 7 bases. The sequence was obtained from a human donor in good health. The CDR3 reads CASSPFGTDNTEAFF. CDR3 nucleotide sequence: TGTGCCAGCTCACCATTTGGGACAGACAACACTGAAGCTTTCTTT.